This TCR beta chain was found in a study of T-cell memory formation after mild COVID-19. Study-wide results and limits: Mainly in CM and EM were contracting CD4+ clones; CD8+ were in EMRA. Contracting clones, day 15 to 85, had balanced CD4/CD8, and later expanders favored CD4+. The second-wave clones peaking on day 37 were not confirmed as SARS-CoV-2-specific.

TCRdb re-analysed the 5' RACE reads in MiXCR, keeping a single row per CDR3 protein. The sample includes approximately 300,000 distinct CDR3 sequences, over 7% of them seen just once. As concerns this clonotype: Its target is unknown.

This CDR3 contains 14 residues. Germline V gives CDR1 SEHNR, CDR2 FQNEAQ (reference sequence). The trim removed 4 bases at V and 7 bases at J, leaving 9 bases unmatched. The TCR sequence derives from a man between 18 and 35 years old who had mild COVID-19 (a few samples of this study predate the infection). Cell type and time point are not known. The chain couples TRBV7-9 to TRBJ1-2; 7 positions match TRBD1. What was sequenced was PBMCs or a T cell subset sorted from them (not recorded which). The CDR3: CASSYKQGQGGYTF. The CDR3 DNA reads TGTGCCAGCAGCTACAAACAGGGGCAAGGTGGCTACACCTTC.